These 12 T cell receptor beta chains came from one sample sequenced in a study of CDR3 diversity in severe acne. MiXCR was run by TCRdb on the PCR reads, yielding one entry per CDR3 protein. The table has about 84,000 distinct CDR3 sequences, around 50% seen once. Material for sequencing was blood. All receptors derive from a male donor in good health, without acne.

The CDR3 DNA reads as TGCGCCAGCAGCTATCGAACTAGTGGCGGGGAGCTGTTTTTT. Its translation is CASSYRTSGGELFF. This chain links TRBV5-1 with TRBJ2-2; D is possibly TRBD2 (5 bases). There are 14 residues in the CDR3. The V end was cut by 3 bases, the J end by 7 bases, with 13 bases between. Germline V lookup: CDR1 SGHRS, CDR2 YFSETQ.

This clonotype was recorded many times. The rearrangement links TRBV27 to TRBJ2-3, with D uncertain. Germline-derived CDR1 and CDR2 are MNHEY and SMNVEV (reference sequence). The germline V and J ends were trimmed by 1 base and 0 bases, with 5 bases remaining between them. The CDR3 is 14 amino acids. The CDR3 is CASSLLLSTDTQYF. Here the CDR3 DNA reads TGTGCCAGCAGTTTATTATTGAGCACAGATACGCAGTATTTT.

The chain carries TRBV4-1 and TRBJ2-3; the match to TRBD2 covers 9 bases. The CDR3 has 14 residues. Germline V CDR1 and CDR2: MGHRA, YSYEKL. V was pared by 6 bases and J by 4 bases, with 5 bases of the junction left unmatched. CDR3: CASSRGRVADTQYF. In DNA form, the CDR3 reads TGCGCCAGCAGTCGCGGGAGGGTTGCAGATACGCAGTATTTT.

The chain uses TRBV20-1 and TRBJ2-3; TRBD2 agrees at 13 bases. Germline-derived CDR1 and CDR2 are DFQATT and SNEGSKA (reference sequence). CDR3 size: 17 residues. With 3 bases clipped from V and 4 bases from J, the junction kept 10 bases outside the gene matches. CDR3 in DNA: TGCAGTGCTAGCGGGACTAGCGGGACGTTAGGCGCAGATACGCAGTATTTT. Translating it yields CSASGTSGTLGADTQYF.

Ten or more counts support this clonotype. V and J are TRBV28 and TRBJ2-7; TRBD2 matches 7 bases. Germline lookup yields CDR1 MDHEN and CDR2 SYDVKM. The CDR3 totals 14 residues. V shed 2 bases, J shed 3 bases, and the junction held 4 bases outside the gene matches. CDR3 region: CASSLGGRYYEQYF. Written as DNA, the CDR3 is TGTGCCAGCAGTTTAGGCGGGAGATACTACGAGCAGTACTTC.

As DNA, the CDR3 is TGTGCCAGTAGTACCATTGGGGACAGGGCCTACAATGAGCAGTTCTTC. Amino acid sequence: CASSTIGDRAYNEQFF. The chain carries TRBV19 and TRBJ2-1, with 9 bases identical to TRBD1. The CDR3 sequence is 16 residues long. V shed 4 bases, J shed 2 bases, and the junction held 6 bases outside the gene matches. From germline, CDR1 is LNHDA and CDR2 SQIVND (reference sequence). Combining the CDR3 with reference TRBV19 and TRBJ2-1 gives the whole variable domain DGGITQSPKYLFRKEGQNVTLSCEQNLNHDAMYWYRQDPGQGLRLIYYSQIVNDFQKGDIAEGYSVSREKKESFPLTVTSAQKNPTAFYLCASSTIGDRAYNEQFFGPGTRLTVL.

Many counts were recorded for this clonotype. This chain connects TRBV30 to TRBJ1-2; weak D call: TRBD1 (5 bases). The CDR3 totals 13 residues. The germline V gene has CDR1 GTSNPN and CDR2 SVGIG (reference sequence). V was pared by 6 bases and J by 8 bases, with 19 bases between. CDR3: CACSLDPGLGYTF. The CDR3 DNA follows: TGTGCCTGCTCCCTAGATCCAGGGTTGGGCTACACCTTC.

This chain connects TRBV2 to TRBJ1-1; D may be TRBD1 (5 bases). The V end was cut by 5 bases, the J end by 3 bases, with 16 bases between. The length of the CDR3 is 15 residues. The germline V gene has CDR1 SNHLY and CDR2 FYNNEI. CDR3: CASSTPVGGDTEAFF. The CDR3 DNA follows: TGTGCCAGCAGTACCCCGGTCGGGGGGGACACTGAAGCTTTCTTT. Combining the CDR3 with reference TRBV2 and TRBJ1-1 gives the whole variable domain EPEVTQTPSHQVTQMGQEVILRCVPISNHLYFYWYRQILGQKVEFLVSFYNNEISEKSEIFDDQFSVERPDGSNFTLKIRSTKLEDSAMYFCASSTPVGGDTEAFFGQGTRLTVV.

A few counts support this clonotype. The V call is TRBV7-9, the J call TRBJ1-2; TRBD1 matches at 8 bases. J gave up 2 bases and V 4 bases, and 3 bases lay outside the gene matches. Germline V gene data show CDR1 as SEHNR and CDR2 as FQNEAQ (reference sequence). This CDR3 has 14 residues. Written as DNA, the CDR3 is TGTGCCAGCAGCTCGACAGGGGTGAACTATGGCTACACCTTC. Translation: CASSSTGVNYGYTF.

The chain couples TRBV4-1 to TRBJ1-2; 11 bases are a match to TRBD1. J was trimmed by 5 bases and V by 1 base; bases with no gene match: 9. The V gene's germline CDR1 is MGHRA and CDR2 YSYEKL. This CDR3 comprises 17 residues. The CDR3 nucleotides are TGCGCCAGCAGCCAAGGGGACAGGGGGTTAGAATCGTATGGCTACACCTTC. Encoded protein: CASSQGDRGLESYGYTF.

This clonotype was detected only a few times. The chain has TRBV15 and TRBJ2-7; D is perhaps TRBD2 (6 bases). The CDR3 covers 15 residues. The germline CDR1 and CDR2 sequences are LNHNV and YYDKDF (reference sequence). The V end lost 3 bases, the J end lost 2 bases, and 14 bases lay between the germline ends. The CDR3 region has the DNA TGTGCCACCAGCAGTGTTGGGGGGTTTACCTACGAGCAGTACTTC. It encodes CATSSVGGFTYEQYF.

CDR3 DNA: TGTGCCAGCAGCGTTGATGTAGCGGGAGGGCCAGATACGCAGTATTTT. Translated, it gives CASSVDVAGGPDTQYF. V is TRBV7-2 and J is TRBJ2-3; 11 bases fit TRBD2. V dropped 5 bases and J dropped 4; count of bases not matched to a gene: 8. Germline V lookup: CDR1 SGHTA, CDR2 FQGNSA. CDR3 length equals 16 residues. The entire variable domain, with the rest obtained from reference TRBV7-2 and TRBJ2-3, is as follows: GAGVSQSPSNKVTEKGKDVELRCDPISGHTALYWYRQSLGQGLEFLIYFQGNSAPDKSGLPSDRFSAERTGGSVSTLTIQRTQQEDSAVYLCASSVDVAGGPDTQYFGPGTRLTVL.